Below, one T cell receptor (beta chain) is given with its context. Its antigen is unidentified. These data are taken from a study of cytomegalovirus exposure and HLA in healthy donors. Overall study: Approximately 85 million unique TCRs from HLA-typed donors made up an early data release.

General study points: Later analysis indicated greater clonal expansion among HLA-associated TCR beta chains than among equally common other chains. Productive rates of about 90% or about 30% were seen for most TCR beta V segments in an earlier analysis.

Researchers ran the PCR with 60 Vbeta and 13 Jbeta primers. Per the original methods: In a later analysis, around 10 million of 83 million or so unique beta chains occurred in at least two donors. Some clones are missing from TCRdb's copy, which holds only in-frame ones; the method was immunoSEQ multiplex PCR. For V, J and clone size, that table is used; D and trimming come from the DNA. The sample lists 130,000 or so clones; around four fifths were seen once. Material for sequencing was PBMCs. This receptor was obtained from a middle-aged woman in good health and CMV-seropositive.

The CDR3 loop reads CAWRIAMNTEAFF. The CDR3 DNA follows: TGTGCCTGGAGGATAGCGATGAACACTGAAGCTTTCTTT. This rearrangement joins TRBV30 to TRBJ1-1; D gene unclear. The germline CDR1 and CDR2 sequences are GTSNPN and SVGIG (reference sequence). The V end lost 3 bases, the J end lost 0 bases, and 8 bases lay between the germline ends. There are 13 residues in the CDR3.